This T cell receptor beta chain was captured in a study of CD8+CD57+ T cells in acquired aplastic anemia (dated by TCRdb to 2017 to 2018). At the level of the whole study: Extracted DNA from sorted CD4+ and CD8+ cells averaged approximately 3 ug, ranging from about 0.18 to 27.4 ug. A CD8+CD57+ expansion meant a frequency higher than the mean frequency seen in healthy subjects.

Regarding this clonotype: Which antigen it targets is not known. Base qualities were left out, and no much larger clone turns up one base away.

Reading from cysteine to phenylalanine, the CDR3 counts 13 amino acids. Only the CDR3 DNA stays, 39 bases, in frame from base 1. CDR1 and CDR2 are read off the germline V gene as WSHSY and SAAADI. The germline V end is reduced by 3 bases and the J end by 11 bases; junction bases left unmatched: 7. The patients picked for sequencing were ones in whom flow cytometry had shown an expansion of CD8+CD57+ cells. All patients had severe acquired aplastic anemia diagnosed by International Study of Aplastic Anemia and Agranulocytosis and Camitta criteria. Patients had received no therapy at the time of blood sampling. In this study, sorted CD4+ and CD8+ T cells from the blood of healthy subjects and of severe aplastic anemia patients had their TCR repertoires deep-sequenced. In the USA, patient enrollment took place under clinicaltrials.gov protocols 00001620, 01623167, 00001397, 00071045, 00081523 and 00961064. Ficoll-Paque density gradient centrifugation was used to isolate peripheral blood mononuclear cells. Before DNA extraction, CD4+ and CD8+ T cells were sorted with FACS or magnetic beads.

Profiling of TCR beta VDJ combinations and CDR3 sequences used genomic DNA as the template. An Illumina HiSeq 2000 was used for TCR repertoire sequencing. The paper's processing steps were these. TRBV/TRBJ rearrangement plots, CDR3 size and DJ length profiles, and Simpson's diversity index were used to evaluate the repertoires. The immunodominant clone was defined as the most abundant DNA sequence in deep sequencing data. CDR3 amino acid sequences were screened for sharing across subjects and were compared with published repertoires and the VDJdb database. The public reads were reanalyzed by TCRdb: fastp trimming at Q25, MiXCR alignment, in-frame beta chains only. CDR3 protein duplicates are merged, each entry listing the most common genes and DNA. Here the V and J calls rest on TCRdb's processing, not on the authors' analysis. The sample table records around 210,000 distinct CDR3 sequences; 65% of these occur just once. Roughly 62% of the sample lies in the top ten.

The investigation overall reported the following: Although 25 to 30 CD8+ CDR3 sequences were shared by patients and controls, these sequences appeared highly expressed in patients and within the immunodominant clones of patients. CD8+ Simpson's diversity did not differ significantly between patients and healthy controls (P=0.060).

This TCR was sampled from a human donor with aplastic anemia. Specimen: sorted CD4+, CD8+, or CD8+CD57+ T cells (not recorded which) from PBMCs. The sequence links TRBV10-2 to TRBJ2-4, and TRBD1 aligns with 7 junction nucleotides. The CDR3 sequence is CASSEGDRVVQYF. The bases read TGCGCCAGCAGTGAAGGAGACAGGGTCGTTCAGTACTTC.